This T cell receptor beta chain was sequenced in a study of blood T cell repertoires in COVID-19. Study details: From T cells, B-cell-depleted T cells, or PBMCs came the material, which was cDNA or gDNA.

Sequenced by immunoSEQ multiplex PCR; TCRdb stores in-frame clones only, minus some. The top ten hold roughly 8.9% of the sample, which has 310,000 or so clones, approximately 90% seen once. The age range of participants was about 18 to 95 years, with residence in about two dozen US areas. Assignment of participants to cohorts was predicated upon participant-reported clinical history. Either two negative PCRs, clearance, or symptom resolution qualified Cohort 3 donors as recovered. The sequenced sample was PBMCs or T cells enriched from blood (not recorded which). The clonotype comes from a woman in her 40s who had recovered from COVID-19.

CDR3 sequence reads: CASSLLLLQGAYNEQFF. The CDR3 DNA reads as TGTGCCAGCAGCTTACTCCTACTCCAGGGGGCCTACAATGAGCAGTTCTTC. This chain connects TRBV7-8 to TRBJ2-1; TRBD1 matches 7 bases. The V gene end was trimmed by 2 bases and the J gene end by 2 bases; junction bases not matched to a gene: 9. Per germline, CDR1 SGHVS and CDR2 FQNEAQ. This CDR3 has 17 amino acids.